The present TCR beta chain was sequenced within a study of PD-1 blockade in classical Hodgkin lymphoma. Trimming removed 0 bases from V and 4 bases from J, with 12 bases in between. CDR3 length equals 15 residues. Germline V CDR1 and CDR2: MNHNS, SASEGT. Every one of the patients relapsed after autologous stem cell transplantation (brentuximab vedotin exposure was variable). Produced via immunoSEQ multiplex PCR; TCRdb's table is partial and in-frame only. The sample includes over 35,000 clones, 76% of them seen just once. The TCR was taken from a human donor with classical Hodgkin lymphoma. This chain joins TRBV6-1 and TRBJ1-1; D is unresolved. The sequencing here drew on peripheral blood mononuclear cells (PBMCs), taken at baseline. The CDR3: CASSEALAIFTEAFF. For the CDR3, the DNA is TGTGCCAGCAGTGAAGCGCTGGCGATTTTCACTGAAGCTTTCTTT.